The next 11 T cell receptor beta chains were all read from a single sample in a study of blood T cell repertoires in COVID-19 (TCRdb year 2020). To prepare the library, the immunoSEQ multiplex PCR assay was applied. TCRdb provides this immuneACCESS table in a form limited to in-frame rearrangements. Some clones are lacking; in checked studies, under half of them reflect an unresolved V gene, and why the rest are absent is not known. The sample yields approximately 210,000 clones; around 94% were counted once. 0.6% to 0.9% of the sample goes to the ten largest clones. Input material: peripheral blood. The receptors shown here come from a man aged 25 to 45 with COVID-19, enrolled during active disease.

The rearrangement uses TRBV5-1 and TRBJ2-5, with D possibly matching TRBD2 (5 bases). The CDR3 is 14 residues long. Germline CDR1 reads SGHRS; CDR2 reads YFSETQ. The germline V and J ends were trimmed by 2 bases and 2 bases, with 10 bases remaining between them. CDR3 region: CASSFVREQETQYF. As DNA, the CDR3 is TGCGCCAGCAGCTTCGTAAGGGAGCAAGAGACCCAGTACTTC.

This clone was detected once. J is TRBJ1-5 and V is TRBV2; D gene unclear. The CDR3 sequence is 14 residues long. Looked up from germline, CDR1 is SNHLY and CDR2 is FYNNEI. The V end lost 3 bases, the J end lost 10 bases, and 16 bases lay between the germline ends. The CDR3 loop is CASSEEVGAVPQHF. The CDR3 bases are TGTGCCAGCAGTGAGGAGGTGGGAGCCGTTCCCCAGCATTTT.

The J gene is TRBJ1-2, the V gene TRBV4-1, with a tentative D call TRBD1 (6 bases). Germline V gene sequence: CDR1 MGHRA, CDR2 YSYEKL. Trimming removed 7 bases at V and 6 bases at J, with 24 bases between. This CDR3 region has 16 residues. CDR3 sequence (DNA): TGCGCCAGCATACCATCGACTACGACAGGAGAGAATGGCTACACCTTC. It codes for CASIPSTTTGENGYTF.

The J gene is TRBJ2-5, the V gene TRBV12-5; 10 nucleotides align to TRBD1. The junction had 4 bases not matched to a gene; V was cut back by 2 bases and J by 4 bases. Looked up from germline, CDR1 is LGHNT and CDR2 is FRNRAP. The CDR3 consists of 15 residues. DNA of the CDR3: TGTGCTAGTGGTTTGCCCTGGACAGGGGGAGAGACCCAGTACTTC. This encodes CASGLPWTGGETQYF.

This chain uses TRBV9 with TRBJ1-1; 8 bases are a match to TRBD1. With 4 bases clipped from V and 5 bases from J, the junction kept 4 bases outside the gene matches. Germline loops: CDR1 SGDLS, CDR2 YYNGEE. This CDR3 region has 13 residues. The DNA of the CDR3 is TGTGCCAGCAGCCGACAGGGGATAACTGAAGCTTTCTTT. Translation: CASSRQGITEAFF.

The chain carries TRBV9 and TRBJ1-3, with D perhaps matching TRBD1 (5 bases). The CDR3 extends over 15 amino acids. The V gene's germline CDR1 is SGDLS and CDR2 YYNGEE. The germline V and J ends were trimmed by 0 bases and 0 bases, with 7 bases remaining between them. CDR3 loop: CASSVGDFSGNTIYF. In nucleotides, the CDR3 is TGTGCCAGCAGCGTAGGGGACTTCTCTGGAAACACCATATATTTT.

Here the CDR3 DNA reads TGCGCCAGCTCCATGGACAGGGGAAACACTGAAGCTTTCTTT. Protein sequence: CASSMDRGNTEAFF. This sequence joins TRBV5-1 and TRBJ1-1; 9 bases match TRBD1. The V gene end was trimmed by 7 bases and the J gene end by 2 bases; junction bases not matched to a gene: 6. The length of the CDR3 is 14 residues. The V gene's germline CDR1 is SGHRS and CDR2 YFSETQ.

This sequence joins TRBV15 and TRBJ1-3; 7 nucleotides align to TRBD1. The germline CDR1 and CDR2 sequences are LNHNV and YYDKDF (reference sequence). The CDR3 extends over 15 amino acids. V lost 1 base and J lost 4; bases outside the gene matches: 4. CDR3 amino acids: CATSRVRGLGNTIYF. DNA of the CDR3: TGTGCCACCAGCAGAGTGAGGGGGCTCGGAAACACCATATATTTT. Using reference TRBV15 and TRBJ1-3 for the parts outside the CDR3, the full variable domain is DAMVIQNPRYQVTQFGKPVTLSCSQTLNHNVMYWYQQKSSQAPKLLFHYYDKDFNNEADTPDNFQSRRPNTSFCFLDIRSPGLGDTAMYLCATSRVRGLGNTIYFGEGSWLTVV.

The CDR3 here is CASSYSDSMNTEAFF. CDR3 DNA: TGTGCCAGCAGTTATAGTGACAGTATGAACACTGAAGCTTTCTTT. This chain connects TRBV6-6 to TRBJ1-1; D is possibly TRBD1 (5 bases). Trimming shortened V by 3 bases and J by 0 bases, and 11 bases separated the two germline ends. CDR1 MNHNY and CDR2 SVGAGI come from the germline V gene (reference sequence). CDR3 length: 15 amino acids.

J is TRBJ2-3 and V is TRBV5-1; 11 bases are shared with TRBD2. J gave up 5 bases and V 5 bases, and 4 bases lay outside the gene matches. This CDR3 has 14 residues. Germline V gene data show CDR1 as SGHRS and CDR2 as YFSETQ. The CDR3 coding sequence is TGCGCCAGCAGTAGCGGGGGGGCCGGAGATACGCAGTATTTT. It is translated as CASSSGGAGDTQYF.

This chain joins TRBV5-1 and TRBJ1-1, with D possibly matching TRBD1 (5 bases). The CDR3 covers 15 residues. Looked up from germline, CDR1 is SGHRS and CDR2 is YFSETQ. The ends were cut back, 0 bases at V and 4 bases at J, with 13 bases in the middle. The CDR3 bases are TGCGCCAGCAGCTTGGCCGGGGGGTTCGGCACTGAAGCTTTCTTT. As protein: CASSLAGGFGTEAFF.